The clone carrying this TCR beta chain has at least ten counts. Construction of the TCR beta libraries employed iRepertoire HTBI primers in conjunction with Arm-PCR of CDR3 regions. TCRdb processed the multiplex PCR reads anew with MiXCR; each CDR3 protein has one entry. The sample lists 400,000 to 500,000 distinct CDR3 sequences, approximately 23% seen once, with about an eighth in the top ten. The data were obtained in a study of regulatory T cells in long-lasting Graves disease. V was pared by 6 bases and J by 4 bases, with 3 bases of the junction left unmatched. This CDR3 comprises 13 residues. From germline, CDR1 is MNHEY and CDR2 SMNVEV (reference sequence). Noted time point: persistent/refractory GD, antithyroid drugs over 5 years with positive TRAb. From RNA extracted from PBMCs, the TCR library was made. Guidelines of the American Thyroid Association were used to diagnose Graves' disease.

The receptor's source is a female donor with Graves disease. V usage is TRBV27 and J usage is TRBJ2-7, with 10 nucleotides matching TRBD1. The sequenced sample was peripheral blood mononuclear cells (PBMCs), obtained when the disease was refractory, from a patient treated with antithyroid drugs. As DNA, the CDR3 is TGTGCCAGCAGGAGGACAGGGGGTTACGAGCAGTACTTC. Its translation is CASRRTGGYEQYF.